Below are 15 T cell receptor beta chains sequenced from a single sample in a study of T cell responses to AZD1222 COVID-19 vaccine. The assay was immunoSEQ multiplex PCR, and TCRdb's table has in-frame clones only and misses some. The sample shows about 120,000 clones, almost 95% of them seen only once. The sequenced sample was peripheral blood, obtained on day 0 of AZD1222 vaccination. Source of these receptors: an adult in good health.

The chain carries TRBV15 and TRBJ1-5; 8 positions agree with TRBD1. J gave up 5 bases and V 5 bases, and 8 bases lay outside the gene matches. The germline CDR1 and CDR2 sequences are LNHNV and YYDKDF (reference sequence). The CDR3 spans 15 residues. CDR3 sequence reads: CATSEQTGVDQPQHF. CDR3 DNA: TGTGCCACCAGCGAGCAGACAGGGGTTGATCAGCCCCAGCATTTT.

This chain links TRBV7-9 with TRBJ2-3, with 12 bases fitting TRBD2. Germline V gene sequence: CDR1 SEHNR, CDR2 FQNEAQ (reference sequence). The CDR3 sequence is 16 residues long. V lost 5 bases and J lost 2; bases outside the gene matches: 5. CDR3 sequence reads: CASSPGTSGFTDTQYF. The CDR3 DNA sequence: TGTGCCAGCAGCCCAGGGACTAGCGGGTTCACAGATACGCAGTATTTT.

The gene calls are TRBV12-3 or TRBV12-4 and TRBJ2-5; D unclear. This CDR3 has 12 amino acids. Deletions cut 5 bases from V and 5 bases from J, with 9 bases between. CDR3 in DNA: TGTGCCAGCAGTCTTGGGTGGGAGACCCAGTACTTC. Amino acid sequence: CASSLGWETQYF.

The chain links TRBV6-5 to TRBJ1-3; D remains ambiguous. V dropped 6 bases and J dropped 8 bases, with 17 bases sitting between them. Per germline, CDR1 MNHEY and CDR2 SVGAGI. The CDR3 is 14 amino acids. As DNA, the CDR3 is TGTGCCAGCAGCCGATCAGCCCCAAGGGACACCATATATTTT. This codes for CASSRSAPRDTIYF.

V gene TRBV6-5 combines with J gene TRBJ1-3, with 11 bases lining up with TRBD1. Germline V gene sequence: CDR1 MNHEY, CDR2 SVGAGI. The CDR3 is 13 amino acids. The CDR3 sequence is CATDRGPGNTIYF. CDR3 DNA sequence: TGTGCTACGGACAGGGGGCCTGGAAACACCATATATTTT.

The V call is TRBV6-5, the J call TRBJ2-7, with D unclear. The CDR3 sequence is 12 residues long. The germline V and J ends were trimmed by 11 bases and 4 bases, with 15 bases remaining between them. Germline V gene lookup returns CDR1 MNHEY and CDR2 SVGAGI. CDR3 bases: TGTGCCCCCCCCCTTCCCTCATACGAGCAGTACGTC. It codes for CAPPLPSYEQYV.

There are a few counts of this clone. The chain is built from TRBV14 and TRBJ2-7; D is perhaps TRBD1 or TRBD2 (5 bases each). This CDR3 spans 14 amino acids. Germline V gene data show CDR1 as SGHDN and CDR2 as FVKESK. Trimming cost V 3 bases and J 6 bases, with 15 bases left between them. The CDR3 spells CASSQGTKGREQYV. The CDR3 DNA reads as TGTGCCAGCAGCCAGGGGACCAAAGGTCGCGAGCAGTACGTC.

This clone was counted once. The chain recombines TRBV19 with TRBJ1-2, with 7 bases lining up with TRBD1. In germline, CDR1 is LNHDA, CDR2 SQIVND (reference sequence). The CDR3 is 14 amino acids. V gave up 7 bases and J gave up 0 bases; unmatched junction bases: 5. The CDR3 DNA is TGTGCCAGTACCAAGGACAGGTCTAACTATGGCTACACCTTC. Translated, it gives CASTKDRSNYGYTF.

This clone was observed once. The J gene is TRBJ2-1, the V gene TRBV9; D possibly corresponds to TRBD2 (5 bases). This CDR3 contains 12 residues. V lost 0 bases and J lost 7, with 5 bases in between. Germline CDR1 SGDLS, CDR2 YYNGEE. CDR3 protein: CASSVAGNEQFF. The CDR3 DNA follows: TGTGCCAGCAGCGTAGCGGGAAATGAGCAGTTCTTC.

The chain is built from TRBV11-2 and TRBJ2-5; D ambiguous. Deletions cut 0 bases from V and 0 bases from J, with 2 bases between. This CDR3 has 13 residues. CDR1 and CDR2 (germline): SGHAT, FQNNGV. The chain's CDR3 is CASSLDYQETQYF. The CDR3 nucleotides are TGTGCCAGCAGCTTAGATTACCAAGAGACCCAGTACTTC. Using reference TRBV11-2 and TRBJ2-5 for the parts outside the CDR3, the full variable domain is EAGVAQSPRYKIIEKRQSVAFWCNPISGHATLYWYQQILGQGPKLLIQFQNNGVVDDSQLPKDRFSAERLKGVDSTLKIQPAKLEDSAVYLCASSLDYQETQYFGPGTRLLVL.

This chain connects TRBV15 to TRBJ1-1; D unclear. The germline CDR1 and CDR2 sequences are LNHNV and YYDKDF (reference sequence). V shed 0 bases and J shed 5 bases, with 7 bases lying between them. The CDR3 length is 13 residues. The CDR3 bases are TGTGCCACCAGCAGAGATCGAGGTACTGAAGCTTTCTTT. It is translated as CATSRDRGTEAFF.

Notes on this clone: The identical CDR3 is also encoded by other nucleotide sequences in the sample. The J gene is TRBJ1-2, the V gene TRBV18; 10 bases are a match to TRBD1. The CDR3 is 14 residues long. With V trimmed by 3 bases and J by 2 bases, 0 bases remained unmatched. Germline CDR1 reads KGHSH; CDR2 reads LQKENI. The CDR3 is CASSPGQGNYGYTF. The CDR3 DNA sequence: TGTGCCAGCTCACCGGGACAGGGGAACTATGGCTACACCTTC. Looking up the rest from reference TRBV18 and TRBJ1-2 gives the full variable domain: NAGVMQNPRHLVRRRGQEARLRCSPMKGHSHVYWYRQLPEEGLKFMVYLQKENIIDESGMPKERFSAEFPKEGPSILRIQQVVRGDSAAYFCASSPGQGNYGYTFGSGTRLTVV.

The chain combines TRBV19 with TRBJ1-4; D not resolved. The CDR3 extends over 16 amino acids. The ends were cut back, 2 bases at V and 6 bases at J, with 16 bases in the middle. Looked up from germline, CDR1 is LNHDA and CDR2 is SQIVND (reference sequence). The CDR3 reads CASSIRPTRLDEKLFF. The CDR3 nucleotides read TGTGCCAGTAGTATACGGCCGACAAGGTTAGATGAAAAACTGTTTTTT.

DNA for the CDR3: TGCGCCAGCAGCTTGGGGACTAGCGGAATGAACACCGGGGAGCTGTTTTTT. Translated, it gives CASSLGTSGMNTGELFF. The chain combines TRBV5-1 with TRBJ2-2; 10 bases map to TRBD2. The V and J ends lost 0 bases and 1 base, in that order; junction bases with no gene match: 3. Germline V gene lookup returns CDR1 SGHRS and CDR2 YFSETQ. The CDR3 is 17 amino acids. Full variable domain (remainder filled in from reference TRBV5-1 and TRBJ2-2): KAGVTQTPRYLIKTRGQQVTLSCSPISGHRSVSWYQQTPGQGLQFLFEYFSETQRNKGNFPGRFSGRQFSNSRSEMNVSTLELGDSALYLCASSLGTSGMNTGELFFGEGSRLTVL.

V is TRBV4-1 and J is TRBJ1-4; 10 nucleotides align to TRBD1. The CDR3 runs 15 residues. V lost 3 bases to trimming and J lost 6 bases; unmatched junction nucleotides: 4. The germline CDR1 and CDR2 sequences are MGHRA and YSYEKL. The CDR3 loop is CASSQTGTGDEKLFF. DNA for the CDR3: TGCGCCAGCAGCCAGACCGGGACAGGGGATGAAAAACTGTTTTTT.